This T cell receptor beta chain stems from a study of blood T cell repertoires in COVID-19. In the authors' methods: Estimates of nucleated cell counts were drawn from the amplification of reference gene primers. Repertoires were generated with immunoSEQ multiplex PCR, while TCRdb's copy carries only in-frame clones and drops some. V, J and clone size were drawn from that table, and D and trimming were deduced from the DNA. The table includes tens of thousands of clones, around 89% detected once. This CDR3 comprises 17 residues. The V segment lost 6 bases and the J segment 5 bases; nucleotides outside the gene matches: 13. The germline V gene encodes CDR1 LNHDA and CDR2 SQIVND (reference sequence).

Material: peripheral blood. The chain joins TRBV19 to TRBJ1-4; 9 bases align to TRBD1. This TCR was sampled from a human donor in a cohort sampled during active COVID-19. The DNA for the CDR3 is TGTGCCAGTAGCTCCTCCAACTACAGGGGGCGGAATGAAAAACTGTTTTTT. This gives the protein CASSSSNYRGRNEKLFF.